The entry below describes one TCR beta chain. The data were taken from a study of blood T cell repertoires in COVID-19. The CDR3 is 12 amino acids. CDR1 MDHEN and CDR2 SYDVKM come from the germline V gene. The V end lost 6 bases, the J end lost 8 bases, and 13 bases lay between the germline ends. Clones were sequenced by immunoSEQ multiplex PCR, and TCRdb holds only the in-frame ones, with some missing. The sample lists about 42,000 clones; around 89% were seen once. The sequencing sample was made of peripheral blood. This sequence originates from a man aged 50-60 years with active COVID-19. This rearrangement joins TRBV28 to TRBJ1-1; possibly TRBD1 for D (6 bases). The CDR3 is CASRTGRNEAFF. The CDR3 bases are TGTGCCAGCAGGACAGGACGGAACGAAGCTTTCTTT.